Ten or more counts support the clone carrying this T cell receptor (beta chain). Its antigen is not known. Lacking the conserved final phenylalanine or tryptophan, this CDR3 likely reflects a read error. It is unclear where the CDR3 begins or ends on the DNA, so no DNA is shown, and the CDR3 is as TCRdb lists it. The CDR3 has 13 residues if both end residues are counted. Germline CDR1 SGHAT, CDR2 FQNNGV. These data come from a study of T cell repertoires in cytomegalovirus infection. Study-level background: CMV infection plus the matching HLA type was flagged by public TCR beta signatures.

Whole-study findings and limits: Of the TCR beta families, the public ones yielded a cumulative frequency that identified carriers of CMV plus the relevant HLA.

Each CDR3 protein gets one entry after TCRdb re-called the reads with MiXCR. The table shows more than 140,000 distinct CDR3 sequences, with about 6.5% occurring only once. The TCR was taken from a human donor in good health (CMV status not recorded). Some clones in this sample may be carry-over from other donors' samples. J is TRBJ2-1 and V is TRBV11-2; TRBD1 was called by the table and not checked on the DNA. The specimen sequenced was PBMCs. CDR3 loop: CASRSTGKKGLAS.